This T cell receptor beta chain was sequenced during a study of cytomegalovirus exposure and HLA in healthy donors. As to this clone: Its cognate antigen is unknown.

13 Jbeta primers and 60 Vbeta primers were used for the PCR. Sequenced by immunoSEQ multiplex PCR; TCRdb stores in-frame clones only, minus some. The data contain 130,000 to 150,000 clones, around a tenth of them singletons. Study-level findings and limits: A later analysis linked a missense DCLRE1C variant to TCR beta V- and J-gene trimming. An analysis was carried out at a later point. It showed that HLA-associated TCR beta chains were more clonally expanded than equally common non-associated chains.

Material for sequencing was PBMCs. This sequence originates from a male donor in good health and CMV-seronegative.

CDR3 bases: TGTGCCAGCAGTTCCAAGGGACTAGCGGGAACAGATACGCAGTATTTT. Its protein is CASSSKGLAGTDTQYF. The chain has TRBV25-1 and TRBJ2-3; 13 bases are shared with TRBD2. Germline CDR1 is MGHDK and CDR2 is SYGVNS. The CDR3 sequence is 16 residues long. Losses at the gene ends were 5 bases for V and 3 bases for J; bases not matched to a gene: 5.